This entry describes one T cell receptor beta chain. The target antigen is unknown. The sample comes from a study of vaccination and CD4 T cells after COVID-19. Study background: Post-vaccination samples were procured at a median of 72 days following dose two (range 14 to 241). Study observations and caveats: Among reactive clones from convalescent patients, a median approximately 86% appeared only post-vaccination.

Germline V gives CDR1 KGHSH, CDR2 LQKENI. The CDR3 loop spans 16 amino acids. The germline V and J ends were trimmed by 3 bases and 5 bases, with 19 bases remaining between them. Cultured CD4+ T cell DNA underwent sequencing with the Oncomine TCR Beta short-read assay. A single record per CDR3 protein comes from TCRdb applying MiXCR to the PCR reads. The table lists under 15,000 distinct CDR3 sequences, 50% to 70% of them singletons. As to treatment: approximately nine-day PBMC culture with coronavirus spike peptide pools or control peptides (ViraFEST assay). The receptor comes from a human donor who had recovered from COVID-19. The sample comprised CD4+ T cells from blood, cultured in vitro. The chain employs TRBV18 and TRBJ2-5; D may correspond to TRBD1 or TRBD2 (5 bases each). The CDR3, as DNA: TGTGCCAGCTCACCTACGAGGGGCGGGTCCGGGGAGACCCAGTACTTC. It encodes CASSPTRGGSGETQYF.